In its sample, the clone carrying this T cell receptor (beta chain) was seen a few times. A lack of ophthalmopathy progression within 18 months defined stable Graves' hyperthyroidism. Exclusion of patients followed from uncontrolled infection, other autoimmune disease, pregnancy or lactation. The sample belongs to a study of T cells in Graves' hyperthyroidism and ophthalmopathy. Amplification of TCR beta CDR3 regions used RNA as the template. The HTBI primer set was used in a first-round RT-PCR of the TCR CDR3. MiXCR was run by TCRdb on the multiplex PCR reads, yielding one entry per CDR3 protein. Among about 690,000 distinct CDR3 sequences listed, 17% were seen once. V lost 4 bases and J 3 bases, leaving 7 bases between the germline ends. The CDR3 has 13 amino acids. Germline V CDR1 and CDR2: MGHDK, SYGVNS.

Sequenced input: blood. The rearrangement joins TRBV25-1 to TRBJ2-1; no firm D call. The origin of this receptor is a man in his fifties or sixties with Graves' hyperthyroidism. The CDR3 coding sequence is TGTGCCAGCAGTGGAAGGAACTACAATGAGCAGTTCTTC. Translated: CASSGRNYNEQFF.